These 2 T cell receptor beta chains share one sample of origin, sequenced in a study of blood T cell repertoires in COVID-19. Measured with immunoSEQ multiplex PCR; TCRdb has only the in-frame clones, and not every one. Counted here are under 300,000 clones, less than 90% occurring once; the ten biggest clones make up less than 6%. Sequencing was carried out using peripheral blood. These receptors were taken from a man aged 55 to 69 who had recovered from COVID-19.

The chain carries TRBV18 and TRBJ2-3; D perhaps matches TRBD2 (6 bases). The CDR3 is 15 residues long. Trimming took off 1 base at V and 1 base at J, with 9 bases between the two ends. Germline V CDR1 and CDR2: KGHSH, LQKENI. CDR3 coding DNA: TGTGCCAGCTCACCACGGCGGGGCGGCACAGATACGCAGTATTTT. Translation: CASSPRRGGTDTQYF.

The chain links TRBV30 to TRBJ1-1, with D possibly matching TRBD1 (5 bases). This CDR3 contains 12 residues. V was shortened by 2 bases and J by 4 bases, with 8 bases between the two germline ends. Germline CDR1 GTSNPN, CDR2 SVGIG (reference sequence). The CDR3 sequence is CAWSHGGTEAFF. The CDR3 nucleotides are TGTGCCTGGAGTCACGGGGGCACTGAAGCTTTCTTT.